The 10 T cell receptor beta chains below were found in one sample sequenced in a study of blood T cell repertoires in COVID-19. The table came from immunoSEQ multiplex PCR; TCRdb's copy has only in-frame clones and leaves some out. Of tens of thousands of clones listed, around 91% were seen once; the top ten hold approximately 0.57%. The sample taken for sequencing was peripheral blood. These receptors all stem from a man aged 50 or older with COVID-19, enrolled during active disease.

This chain uses TRBV5-6 with TRBJ2-7, with D possibly matching TRBD2 (8 bases). CDR3 length equals 16 residues. With 3 bases removed from V and 5 bases from J, the gap between germline ends came to 21 bases. CDR1 and CDR2 from the germline V gene are SGHDT and YYEEEE. In DNA, the CDR3 is TGTGCCAGCAGCTGGGCAGGGGGAGCGGGAGTCCACGAGCAGTACTTC. This encodes CASSWAGGAGVHEQYF.

J is TRBJ2-1 and V is TRBV10-3; 8 positions match TRBD2. With 6 bases clipped from V and 7 bases from J, the junction kept 11 bases outside the gene matches. The CDR3 consists of 15 residues. Germline V gives CDR1 ENHRY, CDR2 SYGVKD. The CDR3: CAIRRDIAGRNEQFF. CDR3 DNA: TGTGCCATCAGACGAGACATAGCGGGACGGAATGAGCAGTTCTTC.

This clone came up once. The genes are TRBV6-6 and TRBJ1-2; weak D call: TRBD1 (5 bases). CDR3 length: 11 amino acids. The germline V gene encodes CDR1 MNHNY and CDR2 SVGAGI (reference sequence). Trimming removed 8 bases from V and 8 bases from J, with 12 bases in between. The CDR3 coding sequence is TGTGCCAGCCACGGGGGGTGGGGCTACACCTTC. Residues: CASHGGWGYTF.

The J gene is TRBJ2-5, the V gene TRBV5-1, with 10 bases fitting TRBD1. The germline gives CDR1 SGHRS, CDR2 YFSETQ. V was clipped by 0 bases and J by 4 bases; unmatched bases: 6. CDR3 length: 16 amino acids. As DNA, the CDR3 is TGCGCCAGCAGCTTGGAAGGGACAGGGGTTCCAGAGACCCAGTACTTC. Encoded protein: CASSLEGTGVPETQYF.

V is TRBV5-1 and J is TRBJ1-4, with TRBD1 matching 7 bases. J gave up 2 bases and V 4 bases, and 5 bases lay outside the gene matches. The CDR3 has 15 residues. Germline V CDR1 and CDR2: SGHRS, YFSETQ. CDR3 bases: TGCGCCAGCAGCGTACAGGGGATGACTAATGAAAAACTGTTTTTT. Translation gives CASSVQGMTNEKLFF.

J is TRBJ1-1 and V is TRBV3-1 (or the pseudogene TRBV3-2); TRBD1 aligns across 9 bases. Germline V lookup: CDR1 LGHDT, CDR2 YNNKEL (reference sequence). The CDR3 is made up of 14 amino acids. The V segment lost 4 bases and the J segment 5 bases; nucleotides outside the gene matches: 5. The chain's CDR3 is CASSRTGAGTEAFF. The CDR3 region has the DNA TGTGCCAGCAGCCGGACAGGGGCAGGAACTGAAGCTTTCTTT.

The chain recombines TRBV7-6 with TRBJ1-1; weak D call: TRBD1 (5 bases). CDR3 length: 13 residues. V lost 1 base and J lost 3, with 6 bases in between. Germline values: CDR1 SGHVS, CDR2 FNYEAQ. Here the CDR3 reads CASSLGQYTEAFF. CDR3 coding DNA: TGTGCCAGCAGCTTAGGACAGTACACTGAAGCTTTCTTT. The variable domain in full, completed from reference TRBV7-6 and TRBJ1-1, reads GAGVSQSPRYKVTKRGQDVALRCDPISGHVSLYWYRQALGQGPEFLTYFNYEAQQDKSGLPNDRFSAERPEGSISTLTIQRTEQRDSAMYRCASSLGQYTEAFFGQGTRLTVV.

This clone was counted a single time. The gene calls are TRBV7-9 and TRBJ2-3, with TRBD2 as a possible D gene (6 bases). Germline assignment: CDR1 SEHNR and CDR2 FQNEAQ (reference sequence). Trimming removed 4 bases from V and 3 bases from J, with 17 bases in between. The CDR3 is 16 amino acids. The chain's CDR3 is CASSYYFQRVTDTQYF. The DNA for the CDR3 is TGTGCCAGCAGCTACTACTTTCAGCGGGTAACAGATACGCAGTATTTT.

This clone was seen more than once but under ten times. V is TRBV29-1 and J is TRBJ1-2, with D possibly matching TRBD1 (6 bases). The CDR3 has 13 residues. Trimming cost V 3 bases and J 3 bases, with 11 bases left between them. Germline CDR1 reads SQVTM; CDR2 reads ANQGSEA. This chain's CDR3 is CSVEHRDDYGYTF. The CDR3 bases are TGCAGCGTTGAGCACAGGGATGACTATGGCTACACCTTC.

The V gene is TRBV19, the J gene TRBJ2-3; D might be TRBD1 (7 bases). The CDR3 has 15 residues. CDR1 is LNHDA, CDR2 SQIVND, per germline (reference sequence). With 6 bases removed from V and 7 bases from J, the gap between germline ends came to 20 bases. The CDR3 bases are TGTGCCAGTAGCACGCTAGGAGGGGGCAGTCATACGCAGTATTTT. Protein: CASSTLGGGSHTQYF.